This passage covers 21 T cell receptor beta chains from one sample sequenced in a study of T cells in localized non-small cell lung cancer. Sequenced by immunoSEQ multiplex PCR; TCRdb stores in-frame clones only, minus some. The sample holds tens of thousands of clones, roughly 75% seen once. Sample: PBMCs, taken before any cancer treatment. The receptor set was obtained from a man between 40 and 75 years old with stage II squamous cell lung carcinoma.

This chain joins TRBV15 and TRBJ2-1; D may correspond to TRBD1 or TRBD2 (5 bases each). The length of the CDR3 is 16 residues. Deletions cut 0 bases from V and 2 bases from J, with 11 bases between. Germline assignment: CDR1 LNHNV and CDR2 YYDKDF (reference sequence). The CDR3 nucleotides are TGTGCCACCAGCAGAGAAGACGGGACGACCTACAATGAGCAGTTCTTC. Amino acids: CATSREDGTTYNEQFF.

The rearrangement uses TRBV4-3 and TRBJ1-1; TRBD1 aligns across 7 bases. Germline loops: CDR1 LGHNA, CDR2 YSLEER. The J segment lost 3 bases and the V segment lost 1 base, leaving 8 bases of the junction unmatched. The CDR3 totals 16 residues. The CDR3 DNA is TGCGCCAGCAGCCAAGGGTCGGACAGGAGAGACACTGAAGCTTTCTTT. This translates into CASSQGSDRRDTEAFF.

The rearrangement joins TRBV11-1 to TRBJ1-6; D uncertain. V shed 3 bases and J shed 7 bases, with 7 bases lying between them. Per the germline V gene, CDR1 is SGHAT and CDR2 is FQDESV (reference sequence). The CDR3 sequence is 13 residues long. CDR3 in amino acids: CASSFLGNSPLHF. The DNA for the CDR3 is TGTGCCAGCAGCTTCCTCGGGAATTCACCCCTCCACTTT.

In this sample, this clone turned up a few times. This chain links TRBV4-2 with TRBJ2-1; the match to TRBD2 covers 10 bases. J gave up 10 bases and V 5 bases, and 5 bases lay outside the gene matches. CDR1 is LGHNA, CDR2 YNFKEQ, per germline. The CDR3 spans 13 residues. CDR3 in DNA: TGTGCCAGCAGCGGGGGGACTAGCGCCGAGCAGTTCTTC. This encodes CASSGGTSAEQFF.

This clone was observed once. J is TRBJ2-2 and V is TRBV4-1; 10 bases map to TRBD2. The CDR3 spans 16 residues. The J segment lost 4 bases and the V segment lost 4 bases, leaving 6 bases of the junction unmatched. The germline gives CDR1 MGHRA, CDR2 YSYEKL. The CDR3 DNA follows: TGCGCCAGCAGCCTGTCTAGCGGGAGTTTCACCGGGGAGCTGTTTTTT. Translating gives CASSLSSGSFTGELFF.

V and J are TRBV2 and TRBJ1-1, with TRBD1 identical over 8 bases. CDR3 length equals 13 residues. V lost 6 bases, J lost 3 bases, and 3 bases stayed unmatched. Germline V lookup: CDR1 SNHLY, CDR2 FYNNEI. In DNA, the CDR3 is TGTGCCAGCAGAGGGACAGGAGACACTGAAGCTTTCTTT. Translation gives CASRGTGDTEAFF. Using reference TRBV2 and TRBJ1-1 for the parts outside the CDR3, the full variable domain is EPEVTQTPSHQVTQMGQEVILRCVPISNHLYFYWYRQILGQKVEFLVSFYNNEISEKSEIFDDQFSVERPDGSNFTLKIRSTKLEDSAMYFCASRGTGDTEAFFGQGTRLTVV.

V and J are TRBV4-1 and TRBJ2-7, with a tentative D call TRBD1 (6 bases). V was trimmed by 1 base and J by 3 bases, leaving 13 bases between them. Looked up from germline, CDR1 is MGHRA and CDR2 is YSYEKL. This CDR3 is 15 amino acids long. The CDR3 spells CASSQVQGQGYEQYF. The CDR3, as DNA: TGCGCCAGCAGCCAAGTTCAGGGGCAAGGCTACGAGCAGTACTTC.

This chain connects TRBV29-1 to TRBJ2-1, with D possibly TRBD2 on 5 matching bases. Germline V gene data show CDR1 as SQVTM and CDR2 as ANQGSEA. The CDR3 extends over 11 amino acids. The CDR3 coding sequence is TGCAGTTATCGGGGTATCAATGAGCAGTTCTTC. This sequence encodes CSYRGINEQFF.

This sequence joins TRBV2 and TRBJ2-1, with TRBD2 matching over 9 bases. The CDR3 totals 15 residues. Unmatched junction bases numbered 4, after V lost 3 bases and J lost 4 bases. Germline CDR1 reads SNHLY; CDR2 reads FYNNEI. The CDR3: CASSDQAGGYNEQFF. DNA for the CDR3: TGTGCCAGCAGTGACCAAGCGGGAGGATACAATGAGCAGTTCTTC.

This clone was observed a few times. V is TRBV15 and J is TRBJ1-1; a weak D match, TRBD1 (5 bases). This CDR3 has 14 residues. V was cut by 3 bases and J by 2 bases, with 10 bases left in between. Germline assignment: CDR1 LNHNV and CDR2 YYDKDF (reference sequence). The CDR3 nucleotides are TGTGCCACCAGCAGGAGACAGTTAAACACTGAAGCTTTCTTT. As protein: CATSRRQLNTEAFF.

V is TRBV4-1 and J is TRBJ2-7; D might be TRBD1 or TRBD2, each matching 5 bases. V was cut by 1 base and J by 2 bases, with 15 bases left in between. The germline V gene encodes CDR1 MGHRA and CDR2 YSYEKL. The CDR3 is 16 amino acids. The CDR3 here is CASSQVAGSSPYEQYF. CDR3 nucleotides: TGCGCCAGCAGCCAAGTCGCAGGGAGTAGCCCCTACGAGCAGTACTTC.

This clone was seen only a few times. The chain joins TRBV7-9 to TRBJ2-2, with unresolved D. The V end was cut by 1 base, the J end by 2 bases, with 14 bases between. CDR3 length: 17 residues. Germline V gives CDR1 SEHNR, CDR2 FQNEAQ (reference sequence). The DNA of the CDR3 is TGTGCCAGCAGCTTAGGGGCAGGTCCGGCCAACACCGGGGAGCTGTTTTTT. Translating gives CASSLGAGPANTGELFF.

The chain combines TRBV5-1 with TRBJ1-1; perhaps TRBD1 as D (5 bases). The germline V and J ends were trimmed by 3 bases and 4 bases, with 16 bases remaining between them. The CDR3 is 15 amino acids. Germline V gene lookup returns CDR1 SGHRS and CDR2 YFSETQ. The CDR3, as DNA: TGCGCCAGCAGCTGGGGACGGGCGGGGGGCACTGAAGCTTTCTTT. This translates into CASSWGRAGGTEAFF.

The J gene is TRBJ1-2, the V gene TRBV28; D is perhaps TRBD1 (6 bases). The CDR3 has 13 amino acids. The germline gives CDR1 MDHEN, CDR2 SYDVKM. The V end lost 6 bases, the J end lost 5 bases, and 13 bases lay between the germline ends. CDR3 in amino acids: CASSTTGLYGYTF. The DNA of the CDR3 is TGTGCCAGCAGCACGACAGGACTATATGGCTACACCTTC.

The chain recombines TRBV5-5 with TRBJ1-2, with no clear D. The CDR3 is 14 amino acids. Germline assignment: CDR1 SGHKS and CDR2 YYEKEE (reference sequence). Trimming removed 3 bases at V and 7 bases at J, with 16 bases between. In nucleotides, the CDR3 is TGTGCCAGCAGCTCCCTGACTCCGGCGGTTGGCTACACCTTC. Translating gives CASSSLTPAVGYTF.

In the case of this clone: The junction differs from germline at one of its ends, possibly a read error. The rearrangement uses TRBV7-7 and TRBJ2-3; D is undetermined. Germline V CDR1 and CDR2: SSHAT, FNYEAQ (reference sequence). The CDR3 contains 15 residues. In nucleotides, the CDR3 is TGTGCTAGCAGCCTCCGGTGGGGTGGCACAGATACGCAGTATTTT. Residues: CASSLRWGGTDTQYF.

The chain carries TRBV7-9 and TRBJ1-5; 8 nucleotides line up with TRBD1. This CDR3 has 16 amino acids. Germline lookup yields CDR1 SEHNR and CDR2 FQNEAQ (reference sequence). V lost 5 bases to trimming and J lost 1 base; unmatched junction nucleotides: 7. The CDR3 nucleotides are TGTGCCAGCAGCATATCCCAGGGGGCGAGCAATCAGCCCCAGCATTTT. Its protein product is CASSISQGASNQPQHF.

The table lists this clone with many counts. The chain has TRBV30 and TRBJ1-2; D is unresolved. This CDR3 is 11 amino acids long. V lost 4 bases to trimming and J lost 8 bases, with 11 bases between them. CDR1 is GTSNPN and CDR2 is SVGIG in the germline V gene (reference sequence). The CDR3 bases are TGTGCCTGGAACAGAGTTGGAGGCTACACCTTC. Encoded protein: CAWNRVGGYTF.

The chain joins TRBV2 to TRBJ1-5, with a tentative D call TRBD1 (6 bases). Trimming removed 8 bases at V and 4 bases at J, with 12 bases between. The CDR3 has 13 residues. Germline CDR1 is SNHLY and CDR2 is FYNNEI. CDR3 bases: TGTGCCAGCCACAGGGACCCAAATCAGCCCCAGCATTTT. Its protein product is CASHRDPNQPQHF.

The chain employs TRBV4-3 and TRBJ1-2; D gene uncertain. V dropped 0 bases and J dropped 4 bases, with 15 bases sitting between them. CDR1 is LGHNA and CDR2 is YSLEER in the germline V gene. This CDR3 has 16 residues. In nucleotides, the CDR3 is TGCGCCAGCAGCCAAGATCGAGTGGCAGATCCCTATGGCTACACCTTC. Translation: CASSQDRVADPYGYTF.

The chain uses TRBV9 and TRBJ1-2, with TRBD1 matching over 10 bases. V gave up 2 bases and J gave up 6 bases; unmatched junction bases: 1. The germline gives CDR1 SGDLS, CDR2 YYNGEE. The CDR3 has 13 residues. CDR3 sequence reads: CASSVGQGDGYTF. The CDR3 bases are TGTGCCAGCAGCGTCGGACAGGGGGATGGCTACACCTTC.